These T cell receptor beta chains were read from a single sample in a study of CD4 and CD8 cells across lung adenocarcinoma regions. MiXCR, applied by TCRdb to the PCR reads, yields one record per CDR3 protein. In the table there are about 6,800 distinct CDR3 sequences, around half of which are singletons. Sequenced input: CD8+ T cells from the center of a lung tumor. The receptors come from a male donor with lung adenocarcinoma. The CD4 and CD8 labels of this study may be unreliable. CDR3s include the opening cysteine and the closing phenylalanine or tryptophan. A D gene is named only where the DNA matches it firmly. Rows give clone size only sometimes, using once, few, many, or a class for an expanded clone.

j_call v_call d_call cdr3_length clone_size cdr3_nt cdr3_aa
TRBJ2-3 TRBV6-8 . 17 . TGTGCCTGCAGTGCGGGGCTAGGGGAACGTGGTGCAGATACGCAGTATTTC CACSAGLGERGADTQYF
TRBJ2-4 TRBV11-1 . 14 . TGTGCCAGCAGGGGGAGCGGAACCAAAAATACGCAGTATTTC CASRGSGTKNTQYF
TRBJ1-2 TRBV7-9 TRBD1 15 . TGTGCCAGCAGCTACCCAGGGGGCGCAAGAGATGGCTACACCTTC CASSYPGGARDGYTF
TRBJ2-1 TRBV6-5 . 15 . TGTGCCAGCGGATTACAGGGTGAGTCCTACAATGAGCAGTTCTTC CASGLQGESYNEQFF
TRBJ2-3 TRBV28 . 15 . TGTGCCAGCAGTTCTCCCCCACGAGTCCCGGAGACGCAGTACTTT CASSSPPRVPETQYF
TRBJ2-5 TRBV6-1 . 17 medium-sized TGTGCCAGCACCGAACGTGGGGGTAGCAAGACTGCTGAGACCCAGTACTTC CASTERGGSKTAETQYF
TRBJ2-1 TRBV28 TRBD2 12 once TGTGCCAGCAGTGGGACTAGCTTGGAGCAGTTCTTC CASSGTSLEQFF
TRBJ1-1 TRBV19 TRBD1 19 many TGTGCCAGTAGTATCGACCGACAGGGTTGGGGGTTTAGTGGCACTGAAGCTTTCTTT CASSIDRQGWGFSGTEAFF
TRBJ2-3 TRBV6-1 TRBD2 17 once TGTGCCAGCAGGGGGGGGGGGGCGGGAGGTGGGCAAGAGACGCAGTATTTT CASRGGGAGGGQETQYF
TRBJ1-2 TRBV6-1 . 13 . TGTGCCAACAGTGAACGGGGTAACTATGGCTACACCTTC CANSERGNYGYTF
TRBJ2-1 TRBV6-6 TRBD2 15 many TGTGCCAGCAGTCTACTAGCGGGAGGTAACAATGAGCAGTTCTTC CASSLLAGGNNEQFF
TRBJ2-1 TRBV6-2/TRBV6-3 TRBD1 20 . TGTGCCAGCAGAGCCACTCTCGGGACAGGTTTTGATAGCTCCTACAATGAGCAGTTCTTC CASRATLGTGFDSSYNEQFF
TRBJ2-5 TRBV7-7 . 13 few TGTGCTAGCAGCGAACTTAGGCGAGAGACCCAGTACTTC CASSELRRETQYF
TRBJ2-1 TRBV7-2 . 12 . TGTGCCAGCAGCGAAACTCGGGAGACCCAGTTCTTC CASSETRETQFF
TRBJ2-1 TRBV19 TRBD2 16 . TGTGCCAGTAGTATATCCGGACTAGCACCATACAATGAGCAGTTCTTC CASSISGLAPYNEQFF
TRBJ1-6 TRBV6-1 . 15 . TGTGCCAGCAGCCTTAAAGCCGAAGCTAATTCACCCCTCCACTTT CASSLKAEANSPLHF
TRBJ2-1 TRBV12-3/TRBV12-4 . 11 few TGTGCCAGCAACGACTACAATGAGCAGTTCTTC CASNDYNEQFF
TRBJ2-1 TRBV7-2 TRBD2 13 few TGTGCCAGCAGCGAAGGAGGGGACTATCAGCAGTTCTTC CASSEGGDYQQFF
TRBJ2-1 TRBV7-2 . 13 . TGTGCCAGCAGCCCGCGACAGGCTAATGAGCAGTTCTTC CASSPRQANEQFF
TRBJ2-5 TRBV6-1 TRBD2 13 . TGTGCCAGCAGTCAGGGACTACAAACATCCCAGTACTTC CASSQGLQTSQYF
TRBJ2-3 TRBV6-1 TRBD1 15 . TGTGCCAGCAGAGCCCGACAGGGATGGAAAGAGACGCAGTATTTT CASRARQGWKETQYF
TRBJ2-1 TRBV6-2/TRBV6-3 . 14 . TGTGCGGGCAATGGGGGGGGGCATCGGGATAGCCAGTACTTT CAGNGGGHRDSQYF
TRBJ2-1 TRBV11-3 . 16 . TGTGCCAGCAGCTTAGAGGGCGTCGAGAACCACAATGAGCAGTTCTTC CASSLEGVENHNEQFF
TRBJ2-7 TRBV6-1 TRBD1 14 few TGTGCCAGCAGCCCCGGACAGGTCGGCTACGAGCAGTACTTC CASSPGQVGYEQYF
TRBJ2-3 TRBV12-5 . 13 . TGTGCTAGTGGGGAAGGGTGGGGAGAGACCCAGTACTTT CASGEGWGETQYF
TRBJ2-1 TRBV5-1 . 15 . TGCGCCAGCAGCTTACAGGGCGGCCCCTACAATGAGCAGTTCTTC CASSLQGGPYNEQFF
TRBJ2-5 TRBV10-3 . 15 . TGTGCCGGGGGGGTAGGGGGGGGGGACCAAGAGACCCAGTATTTC CAGGVGGGDQETQYF
TRBJ2-3 TRBV10-3 . 15 . TGTGCCGGGGGGCTGGGGGGCCGGGACCAAGATACCCAGTACTTT CAGGLGGRDQDTQYF
TRBJ2-7 TRBV6-5 . 16 . TGTGCCAGCAGTAACCGGTTGGGACAAGAAACCTACGAGCAGTACTTC CASSNRLGQETYEQYF
TRBJ2-1 TRBV11-2 . 12 few TGTGCCAGCAGCCCCATTGGCAATGAGCAGTTCTTC CASSPIGNEQFF
TRBJ2-7 TRBV6-5 TRBD2 19 . TGTGCCAGCAGTTCCGAACTAGCGGGAGCTTTTCGGCCGGTCCACGAGCAGTACTTC CASSSELAGAFRPVHEQYF
TRBJ1-1 TRBV9 . 15 . TGTGCCAGCAGCGTAGAGTGGGCCGGAGGCACTGAAGCTTTCTTT CASSVEWAGGTEAFF
TRBJ2-4 TRBV29-1 . 14 once TGCAGCGTTGAAGAGGGGCATGGAGGAAACATTCAGTACTTC CSVEEGHGGNIQYF
TRBJ2-1 TRBV12-3/TRBV12-4 . 12 once TGTGCCAGCAGTCCCAGGGGTTGGGAGCAGTTCTTC CASSPRGWEQFF
TRBJ2-2 TRBV6-1 TRBD2 15 . TGTGCCAGCAGGCGAGCGGGAAGTAACACCGGGGCGCTGTATTTT CASRRAGSNTGALYF
TRBJ2-4 TRBV6-1 TRBD2 18 few TGTGCCAGCAGTGAAATTCTCGCTAGCGGGTGGGCCAAAAACATTCAGTACTTC CASSEILASGWAKNIQYF
TRBJ2-7 TRBV6-1 . 15 few TGTGCCAGCAGTGAATCCCCCGAGGCATCCTACGAGCAGTACTTC CASSESPEASYEQYF
TRBJ2-7 TRBV4-1 TRBD2 17 . TGCGCCAGCAGCCAAGATTCGGGGACTAGCGGGAAGTTCGAGCAGTACTTC CASSQDSGTSGKFEQYF
TRBJ2-3 TRBV6-8 TRBD2 17 . TGTGCCAGCAGTTGCGCACTAGCGGAGTGGGGCGCAGACACGCAGTATTTT CASSCALAEWGADTQYF
TRBJ2-1 TRBV7-8 . 17 . TGTGCCAGCAGCCTGGGGGCAGCCGCGAGATTCTACAATGAGCAGTTCTTC CASSLGAAARFYNEQFF
TRBJ2-3 TRBV6-5 . 16 few TGTGCCAGCAGTTACTTCCCGAACGCTGGCACAGATACGCAGTATTTT CASSYFPNAGTDTQYF
TRBJ2-5 TRBV6-5 TRBD1 14 . TGTGCCAGCAGTTATTCGGGACAGGGGCGAGAGCAGTACTTC CASSYSGQGREQYF
TRBJ2-1 TRBV6-1 TRBD1 16 . TGTGCCAGCAGTCCCCGGACAGGGTTTAGCTCCTACGAGCAGTTCTTC CASSPRTGFSSYEQFF
TRBJ2-3 TRBV6-4 TRBD2 16 . TGTCTGAGCCGTGACGGGGGGGGGGGAGGCAAAGATACGCAGTATTTC CLSRDGGGGGKDTQYF
TRBJ2-7 TRBV11-2 TRBD1 14 . TGTGCCAGCAGCACCCGACAGGGGGGCTACGAGCAGTACTTC CASSTRQGGYEQYF
TRBJ2-5 TRBV6-5 . 11 . TGTGCCAGCAGTTCCCCAGAGACCCAGTACTTC CASSSPETQYF
TRBJ2-5 TRBV6-1 TRBD1 17 few TGTGCCAGCAGTGAAGAGACAGGGGGGGGAGGCAGGGAGACCCAGTACTTC CASSEETGGGGRETQYF
TRBJ2-2 TRBV27 . 16 medium-sized TGTGCCAGCAGTTTAGGCCGTTGGCCGGACACCGGGGAGCTGTTTTTT CASSLGRWPDTGELFF
TRBJ2-1 TRBV10-1 TRBD2 14 . TGCGCCAGCAGTTTAGCGGGAGGGGACAATGAGCAGTTCTTC CASSLAGGDNEQFF
TRBJ2-3 TRBV6-1 TRBD2 19 many TGTGCCAGCAGGACCCAACCGGGACTAGCGGGAAGGAGGGCAGATACGCAGTATTTT CASRTQPGLAGRRADTQYF
TRBJ2-3 TRBV6-5 TRBD2 16 . TGTGCCAGCAGTTACTCGGTAGCGGGAGATACAGATACGCAGTATTTT CASSYSVAGDTDTQYF
TRBJ2-7 TRBV6-1 . 14 medium-sized TGTGCCCTAGCACGGGGCGCGAGTTCCTACGAGCAGTACTTC CALARGASSYEQYF
TRBJ2-7 TRBV6-1 . 14 few TGTGCCAGCAGCGTAACCGGGACTTCGGACGAGCAGTACTTC CASSVTGTSDEQYF
TRBJ2-5 TRBV11-1 TRBD2 16 . TGTGCCAGCAGCTCGGGACTAGCGGGACCCTCGGCGACCCAGTACTTC CASSSGLAGPSATQYF
TRBJ2-1 TRBV10-2 TRBD2 14 few TGCGCCAGCAGCGCGGGACTAGCGGGCCTCGGGCAGTTCTTC CASSAGLAGLGQFF
TRBJ2-1 TRBV27 . 16 . TGTGCCAGCAGGTCCAGCCAGGCTGTGAGGATAGATGCGCAGTTCTTC CASRSSQAVRIDAQFF
TRBJ2-2 TRBV10-3 . 12 once TGTGCCAAGACCGTCAACACCGGTACGCTGTATTTT CAKTVNTGTLYF